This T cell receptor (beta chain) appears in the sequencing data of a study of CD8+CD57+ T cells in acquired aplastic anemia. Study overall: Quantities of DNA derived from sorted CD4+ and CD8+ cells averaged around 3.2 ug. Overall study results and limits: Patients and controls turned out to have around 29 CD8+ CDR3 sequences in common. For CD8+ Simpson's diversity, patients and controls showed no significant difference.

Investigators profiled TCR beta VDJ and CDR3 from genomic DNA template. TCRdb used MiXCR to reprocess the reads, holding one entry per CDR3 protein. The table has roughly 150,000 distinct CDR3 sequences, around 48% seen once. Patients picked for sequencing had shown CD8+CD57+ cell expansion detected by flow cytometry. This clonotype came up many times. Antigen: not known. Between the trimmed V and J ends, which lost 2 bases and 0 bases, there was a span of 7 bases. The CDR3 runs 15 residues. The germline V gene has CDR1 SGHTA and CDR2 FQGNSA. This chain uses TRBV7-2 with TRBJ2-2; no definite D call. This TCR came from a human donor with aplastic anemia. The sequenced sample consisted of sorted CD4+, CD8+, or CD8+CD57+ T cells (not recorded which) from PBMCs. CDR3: CASSLIQTNTGELFF. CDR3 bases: TGTGCCAGCAGCTTAATACAGACGAACACCGGGGAGCTGTTTTTT.